This T cell receptor (beta chain) appears in the sequencing data of a study of cytomegalovirus exposure and HLA in healthy donors. Overall study results and limits: Through in vitro validation, a few CMV-associated chains were shown to be specific for CMV antigens. Generally TCR sequences proved uncommon, though certain public TCRs appeared in numerous donors.

In the case of this clone: The antigen remains unidentified.

The repertoire was sequenced with immunoSEQ multiplex PCR; TCRdb's copy has only in-frame clones and lacks some. The table shows around 400,000 clones, with 80% to 90% occurring only once. From germline, CDR1 is SGDLS and CDR2 YYNGEE. The V and J ends lost 0 bases and 1 base respectively, with 9 bases between them. The CDR3 contains 15 residues. V and J are TRBV9 and TRBJ2-3; D might be TRBD2 (6 bases). The sequenced sample was PBMCs. The TCR was taken from a woman under 30 in good health and CMV-seronegative. The CDR3 bases are TGTGCCAGCAGCGTAGAGGGCGGGGGCACAGATACGCAGTATTTT. Protein sequence: CASSVEGGGTDTQYF.